The 21 T cell receptor beta chains below were found in one sample sequenced in a study of type 1 regulatory T cells. TCRdb reprocessed the reads with MiXCR, giving one entry per CDR3 protein. The sample lists more than 60,000 distinct CDR3 sequences, more than 45% occurring once. For these receptors, no antigen is known. Sequenced sample: cultured non-Tr1 T cells, either the whole culture or a sorted T cell fraction (not recorded which). These receptor sequences come from a human donor in good health.

The chain links TRBV28 to TRBJ2-7; TRBD1 matches 7 bases. V shed 8 bases, J shed 7 bases, and the junction held 8 bases outside the gene matches. Germline-derived CDR1 and CDR2 are MDHEN and SYDVKM. This CDR3 has 12 amino acids. This CDR3 is CASRAPGGEQYF. CDR3 sequence (DNA): TGTGCCAGCCGGGCTCCAGGGGGAGAGCAGTACTTC.

The J gene is TRBJ1-4, the V gene TRBV5-1; no reliable D call. This CDR3 comprises 15 residues. Trimming pared 2 bases from V and 8 bases from J, leaving 16 bases between. CDR1 and CDR2 from the germline V gene are SGHRS and YFSETQ. The CDR3 DNA is TGCGCCAGCAGCTTCTCGGGGAGCGGATGGGAAAAACTGTTTTTT. This sequence encodes CASSFSGSGWEKLFF.

The chain recombines TRBV7-2 with TRBJ1-4, with D unresolved. Trimming took 2 bases from V and 0 from J, leaving 19 bases between them. This CDR3 contains 19 residues. Per the germline V gene, CDR1 is SGHTA and CDR2 is FQGNSA. CDR3 in DNA: TGTGCCAGCAGCTTAAAATCTCCTCGGCCCCCCGCAACTAATGAAAAACTGTTTTTT. This translates into CASSLKSPRPPATNEKLFF.

The chain carries TRBV19 and TRBJ1-1; D remains unclear. This CDR3 spans 13 amino acids. Between the trimmed V and J ends, which lost 7 bases and 0 bases, there was a span of 9 bases. Germline CDR1 is LNHDA and CDR2 is SQIVND (reference sequence). CDR3 sequence reads: CASTSEMNTEAFF. The CDR3 bases are TGTGCCAGTACGTCAGAGATGAACACTGAAGCTTTCTTT.

In DNA, the CDR3 is TGTGCCAGCAGTTACTCCGTGGGGGTCGAGACCCAGTACTTC. Its protein product is CASSYSVGVETQYF. The genes are TRBV6-5 and TRBJ2-5, with D possibly being TRBD1 or TRBD2 (5 bases each). The CDR3 has 14 residues. Germline CDR1 is MNHEY and CDR2 is SVGAGI. V lost 0 bases, J lost 5 bases, and 10 bases lay in between.

This sequence joins TRBV20-1 and TRBJ1-2; D is ambiguous. Looked up from germline, CDR1 is DFQATT and CDR2 is SNEGSKA (reference sequence). The CDR3 runs to 13 residues. The V and J ends lost 0 bases and 1 base respectively, with 6 bases between them. The CDR3 loop is CSARDGGNYGYTF. DNA of the CDR3: TGCAGTGCTAGAGATGGCGGTAACTATGGCTACACCTTC.

This clonotype showed up just a few times. The genes are TRBV29-1 and TRBJ2-4, with D possibly matching TRBD2 (7 bases). The CDR3 consists of 14 residues. Trimming removed 7 bases at V and 6 bases at J, with 19 bases between. The germline V gene has CDR1 SQVTM and CDR2 ANQGSEA. The CDR3 loop reads CSARSGGAGNIQYF. CDR3 nucleotides: TGCAGCGCTAGATCTGGGGGGGCGGGAAACATTCAGTACTTC.

In its sample, this clonotype was seen a few times. J is TRBJ2-7 and V is TRBV10-3; 9 positions match TRBD1. J lost 1 base, V lost 9 bases, and 7 bases had no gene match. The CDR3 extends over 14 amino acids. Germline V gene lookup returns CDR1 ENHRY and CDR2 SYGVKD. The CDR3 coding sequence is TGTGCCATTAGGGGACAGGGAATTTCCTACGAGCAGTACTTC. The encoded protein is CAIRGQGISYEQYF.

This chain links TRBV12-3 or TRBV12-4 with TRBJ2-5; 9 bases are shared with TRBD2. The CDR3 is made up of 16 amino acids. The V segment lost 2 bases and the J segment 4 bases; nucleotides outside the gene matches: 8. In nucleotides, the CDR3 is TGTGCCAGCAGTTTACGGTTAGCGGGGGTCCGAGAGACCCAGTACTTC. It translates to CASSLRLAGVRETQYF.

This clonotype appeared once. An end of the junction differs from the germline gene, which may be a read error. The V and J genes are TRBV6-4 and TRBJ1-6, with 7 bases aligning to TRBD1. CDR1 is MRHNA, CDR2 SNTAGT, per germline. The CDR3 extends over 9 amino acids. CDR3 region: CASVGQIHF. CDR3 in DNA: TGTGCCAGCGTGGGACAGATCCATTTT.

Concerning this clonotype itself: At one end the junction does not follow the germline gene, possibly because of a read error. V usage is TRBV5-1 and J usage is TRBJ2-1, with 7 bases identical to TRBD1. This CDR3 spans 20 amino acids. Germline V gene data show CDR1 as SGHRS and CDR2 as YFSETQ. CDR3 region: CASSLPQTGSSRGSYNEQFF. The CDR3 bases are TGCGCCAGTAGCTTGCCACAGACAGGGTCCAGCAGGGGTAGCTACAATGAGCAGTTCTTC.

This clonotype was observed a handful of times. The chain has TRBV7-9 and TRBJ1-3; unclear D gene. The ends were cut back, 4 bases at V and 1 base at J, with 11 bases in the middle. There are 15 residues in the CDR3. Germline V gene sequence: CDR1 SEHNR, CDR2 FQNEAQ (reference sequence). The DNA of the CDR3 is TGTGCCAGCAGCTCAGACAAGGGTTCTGGAAACACCATATATTTT. Protein: CASSSDKGSGNTIYF.

This clonotype was detected once. The CDR3 sequence: CSVGPRGGSYTEAFF. CDR3 DNA: TGCAGCGTCGGCCCAAGGGGTGGAAGTTACACTGAAGCTTTCTTT. V usage is TRBV29-1 and J usage is TRBJ1-1; tentatively, D is TRBD1 (5 bases). Germline V CDR1 and CDR2: SQVTM, ANQGSEA. V was trimmed by 6 bases and J by 3 bases, leaving 20 bases between them. This CDR3 region has 15 residues.

V gene TRBV5-1 combines with J gene TRBJ1-5; D possibly corresponds to TRBD1 (5 bases). Germline CDR1 SGHRS, CDR2 YFSETQ. The CDR3 has 15 amino acids. The V end was cut by 4 bases, the J end by 6 bases, with 17 bases between. The CDR3 reads CASSPGGDRTQPQHF. In DNA, the CDR3 is TGCGCCAGCAGCCCAGGCGGCGACAGAACTCAGCCCCAGCATTTT.

The V and J genes are TRBV24-1 and TRBJ2-1; TRBD1 aligns across 8 bases. CDR1 KGHDR and CDR2 SFDVKD come from the germline V gene. This CDR3 has 16 amino acids. V trimming: 4 bases; J trimming: 1 base; junction bases outside the gene matches: 5. In DNA, the CDR3 is TGTGCCACCAGTGACGGACAGGGACTTTCCTACAATGAGCAGTTCTTC. It encodes CATSDGQGLSYNEQFF.

This chain connects TRBV7-3 to TRBJ2-3, with D possibly TRBD2 on 7 matching bases. V was shortened by 5 bases and J by 5 bases, with 17 bases between the two germline ends. The CDR3 loop spans 15 amino acids. Germline loops: CDR1 SGHTA, CDR2 FQGTGA. The CDR3 DNA reads TGTGCCAGCAGCCCGAGGGGGGCTAGCGGAGATACGCAGTATTTT. Protein sequence: CASSPRGASGDTQYF. Variable domain in full (rest from reference TRBV7-3 and TRBJ2-3): GAGVSQTPSNKVTEKGKYVELRCDPISGHTALYWYRQSLGQGPEFLIYFQGTGAADDSGLPNDRFFAVRPEGSVSTLKIQRTERGDSAVYLCASSPRGASGDTQYFGPGTRLTVL.

The chain links TRBV5-1 to TRBJ2-2; the match to TRBD1 covers 8 bases. Looked up from germline, CDR1 is SGHRS and CDR2 is YFSETQ. With 4 bases clipped from V and 4 bases from J, the junction kept 9 bases outside the gene matches. This CDR3 comprises 16 residues. CDR3 bases: TGCGCCAGCAGCCCAGCAGGGGGCTTAGGCACCGGGGAGCTGTTTTTT. Translating gives CASSPAGGLGTGELFF.

This chain connects TRBV15 to TRBJ1-1; D gene unclear. CDR1 and CDR2 from the germline V gene are LNHNV and YYDKDF (reference sequence). There are 15 residues in the CDR3. V lost 5 bases and J lost 6, with 19 bases in between. CDR3 sequence (DNA): TGTGCCACCAGCGGAGCCGGGAGAGGGCTTTCTGAAGCTTTCTTT. Protein: CATSGAGRGLSEAFF.

The gene calls are TRBV11-2 and TRBJ2-2; tentatively, D is TRBD1 (6 bases). With 8 bases removed from V and 2 bases from J, the gap between germline ends came to 18 bases. Germline V gives CDR1 SGHAT, CDR2 FQNNGV. The CDR3 loop spans 16 amino acids. The CDR3 here is CASGLKTGVNTGELFF. The CDR3 nucleotides are TGTGCCAGCGGACTTAAGACAGGCGTAAACACCGGGGAGCTGTTTTTT.

This clonotype was seen only a few times. The chain carries TRBV12-3 or TRBV12-4 and TRBJ1-2; 8 nucleotides agree with TRBD1. V trimming: 0 bases; J trimming: 0 bases; junction bases outside the gene matches: 6. The CDR3 runs to 17 residues. CDR3 DNA sequence: TGTGCCAGCAGTTTAGCGTACGGGACAGGCCCTAACTATGGCTACACCTTC. This translates into CASSLAYGTGPNYGYTF.

The chain uses TRBV3-1 and TRBJ2-3; no firm D call. The CDR3 is 14 amino acids. From germline, CDR1 is LGHDT and CDR2 YNNKEL (reference sequence). Trimming stripped 2 bases from V and 1 base from J, with 7 bases between. CDR3 DNA sequence: TGTGCCAGCAGCCAACAAACTTGCACAGATACGCAGTATTTT. Translating it yields CASSQQTCTDTQYF.